These 2 T cell receptor beta chains were sequenced from one sample in a study of T cells after posttransplantation cyclophosphamide. Treatment was busulfan-fludarabine conditioning, a marrow graft, and cyclophosphamide on days +3 and +4. Assay used: immunoSEQ multiplex PCR; TCRdb lists only in-frame clones, some missing. The sample includes some 5,000 clones, none of them occurring once. The input for sequencing was PBMCs, taken after allogeneic stem cell transplant with posttransplant cyclophosphamide. These receptors originate from a male patient aged 55 to 69 who received an allogeneic stem cell transplant from a related donor, was CMV-positive, and had no GVHD. Some T cells may be supplied by the graft donor.

By share, this clone ranks as medium-sized. This chain uses TRBV6-1 with TRBJ1-3; D ambiguous. Germline assignment: CDR1 MNHNS and CDR2 SASEGT. The V end lost 6 bases, the J end lost 0 bases, and 9 bases lay between the germline ends. CDR3 length: 14 amino acids. DNA for the CDR3: TGTGCCAGCAGAGCACCGTCCTCTGGAAACACCATATATTTT. Protein product: CASRAPSSGNTIYF.

CDR3 sequence: CASSTRQGPKNIQYF. The CDR3 DNA is TGTGCCAGCAGCACCAGACAGGGTCCAAAAAACATTCAGTACTTC. The rearrangement links TRBV7-2 to TRBJ2-4, with TRBD1 matching over 7 bases. This CDR3 region has 15 residues. The J segment lost 4 bases and the V segment lost 5 bases, leaving 8 bases of the junction unmatched. CDR1 is SGHTA and CDR2 is FQGNSA in the germline V gene.